These 27 T cell receptor beta chains originate from one sample sequenced in a study of regulatory T cells in long-lasting Graves disease (dated by TCRdb to the early 2020s). Library prep was done by multiplex PCR. TCRdb records Illumina HiSeq 4000 as the sequencer. To build TCR beta libraries, CDR3 regions were amplified by Arm-PCR using iRepertoire HTBI primers. TCRdb trimmed the raw reads at Q25, called clones with MiXCR and kept productive beta chains. Entries are consolidated by CDR3 protein sequence, retaining the most common genes and DNA. The sample table lists approximately 400,000 distinct CDR3 sequences, roughly 10% of them with a count of one. Jointly, the top ten make up approximately 17% of the sample. The sample's time point label is to be understood as: newly diagnosed GD, antithyroid drugs for less than 3 months. For both TCR sequencing and RNA sequencing, RNA was extracted from PBMCs using TRIzol.

This same sample was also part of a study on T cells in Graves' hyperthyroidism and ophthalmopathy.

Sequenced here: peripheral blood mononuclear cells (PBMCs), sampled at new diagnosis, from a patient treated with antithyroid drugs. These receptors were collected from a woman younger than 30 with Graves disease. Donor details come from another sample of the same person, matched by shared clones.

This clonotype was seen ten or more times. This chain links TRBV6-2 or TRBV6-3 with TRBJ2-7; tentatively, D is TRBD2 (5 bases). The V gene's germline CDR1 is MNHEY and CDR2 SVGEGT. The CDR3 spans 14 residues. V was pared by 5 bases and J by 0 bases, with 11 bases between. In nucleotides, the CDR3 is TGTGCCAGCAGTAAGCGGTTAAGCTCCTACGAGCAGTACTTC. This encodes CASSKRLSSYEQYF.

Ten or more counts support this clonotype. This chain links TRBV11-3 with TRBJ2-1; 7 positions match TRBD2. Germline CDR1 SGHNT, CDR2 YENEEA. This CDR3 spans 17 amino acids. The trim removed 2 bases at V and 6 bases at J, leaving 13 bases unmatched. CDR3: CASSLSYAGESANEQFF. The DNA of the CDR3 is TGTGCCAGCAGCTTAAGTTACGCGGGAGAATCGGCCAATGAGCAGTTCTTC.

This clonotype has ten or more counts. V usage is TRBV20-1 and J usage is TRBJ2-1, with 9 bases identical to TRBD2. The CDR3 consists of 15 residues. Unmatched junction bases numbered 5, after V lost 1 base and J lost 4 bases. Germline CDR1 and CDR2: DFQATT and SNEGSKA (reference sequence). The CDR3 sequence: CSARVLAGSYNEQFF. CDR3 DNA sequence: TGCAGTGCTAGAGTCCTAGCGGGATCTTACAATGAGCAGTTCTTC.

This clonotype has at least ten counts. The chain employs TRBV12-3 or TRBV12-4 and TRBJ2-3; TRBD2 agrees at 9 bases. The CDR3 is made up of 14 amino acids. V was pared by 2 bases and J by 6 bases, with 3 bases of the junction left unmatched. The CDR3 here is CASSLLGTSDTQYF. Written as DNA, the CDR3 is TGTGCCAGCAGTTTATTGGGGACTAGCGATACGCAGTATTTT.

This clonotype was observed at least ten times. The rearrangement joins TRBV28 to TRBJ1-5; D is possibly TRBD1 (6 bases). Germline loops: CDR1 MDHEN, CDR2 SYDVKM. The length of the CDR3 is 16 residues. The germline V and J ends were trimmed by 1 base and 6 bases, with 16 bases remaining between them. Here the CDR3 reads CASSLFGGLVSQPQHF. The CDR3 nucleotides read TGTGCCAGCAGTTTATTCGGGGGGCTAGTGAGTCAGCCCCAGCATTTT.

Ten or more counts support this clonotype. The CDR3 is CASRDTGGSPLHF. The CDR3 nucleotides are TGTGCCAGCAGGGACACGGGTGGTTCACCCCTCCACTTT. The chain combines TRBV6-1 with TRBJ1-6, with D perhaps matching TRBD1 (5 bases). This CDR3 is 13 amino acids long. The germline gives CDR1 MNHNS, CDR2 SASEGT. V was pared by 6 bases and J by 9 bases, with 12 bases between.

This clonotype came up a few times. V and J are TRBV4-3 and TRBJ2-2, with 9 bases matching TRBD2. The CDR3 covers 17 residues. J gave up 5 bases and V 0 bases, and 7 bases lay outside the gene matches. Germline assignment: CDR1 LGHNA and CDR2 YSLEER. Written as DNA, the CDR3 is TGCGCCAGCAGCCAAGACGGCGCGGGGGGGCGGACCGGGGAGCTGTTTTTT. Amino acids: CASSQDGAGGRTGELFF.

There are many counts of this clonotype. The chain couples TRBV28 to TRBJ1-1; D unclear. Germline loops: CDR1 MDHEN, CDR2 SYDVKM. This CDR3 has 12 residues. V dropped 1 base and J dropped 6 bases, with 6 bases sitting between them. CDR3 protein: CASSLFYSEAFF. CDR3 DNA: TGTGCCAGCAGTTTATTCTACTCTGAAGCTTTCTTT.

This clonotype was counted at least ten times. V gene TRBV5-5 combines with J gene TRBJ2-7; TRBD2 aligns across 7 bases. V lost 8 bases to trimming and J lost 4 bases; unmatched junction nucleotides: 12. The germline V gene encodes CDR1 SGHKS and CDR2 YYEKEE (reference sequence). CDR3 size: 14 residues. This CDR3 is CASTRGGSSYEQYF. The DNA for the CDR3 is TGTGCCAGTACGCGGGGCGGGAGTAGTTACGAGCAGTACTTC.

The chain uses TRBV12-3 or TRBV12-4 and TRBJ1-5, with TRBD1 identical over 8 bases. Germline trimming cut 2 bases from V and 6 bases from J; bases unmatched to any gene: 6. The CDR3 totals 15 residues. CDR3 region: CASSLTRGLGQPQHF. The CDR3 bases are TGTGCCAGCAGTTTAACCAGGGGGCTTGGTCAGCCCCAGCATTTT.

This clonotype was detected many times. Written as DNA, the CDR3 is TGTGCCAGCAGAAACGGACTAGCGGGGGCTCCCAGCCCCAGGGAGACCCAGTACTTC. Translating gives CASRNGLAGAPSPRETQYF. The chain is built from TRBV6-2 or TRBV6-3 and TRBJ2-5; 13 bases are shared with TRBD2. J lost 5 bases, V lost 6 bases, and 18 bases had no gene match. Germline CDR1 is MNHEY and CDR2 is SVGEGT. The CDR3 has 19 amino acids.

This chain connects TRBV13 to TRBJ1-3; no definite D call. The germline V and J ends were trimmed by 1 base and 3 bases, with 7 bases remaining between them. Germline V CDR1 and CDR2: PRHDT, FYEKMQ (reference sequence). The CDR3 is made up of 14 amino acids. CDR3 coding DNA: TGTGCCAGCAGCTTAGTGGGGATTGGAAACACCATATATTTT. Amino acid sequence: CASSLVGIGNTIYF.

Ten or more counts support this clonotype. The rearrangement links TRBV20-1 to TRBJ2-4, with 10 positions matching TRBD2. CDR1 DFQATT and CDR2 SNEGSKA come from the germline V gene (reference sequence). After removal of 5 bases from V and 6 bases from J, the junction contained 4 bases not matched to a gene. This CDR3 has 13 residues. For the CDR3, the DNA is TGCAGTGCTTCCGGGACTAGCGTAAACATTCAGTACTTC. Translated, it gives CSASGTSVNIQYF.

This sequence joins TRBV7-9 and TRBJ2-1; D is undetermined. The V end lost 4 bases, the J end lost 8 bases, and 6 bases lay between the germline ends. Germline-derived CDR1 and CDR2 are SEHNR and FQNEAQ (reference sequence). This CDR3 has 11 residues. CDR3 region: CASSSVDEQFF. The DNA of the CDR3 is TGTGCCAGCAGCTCCGTAGATGAGCAGTTCTTC.

This clonotype appeared many times. The chain employs TRBV27 and TRBJ1-1; D is possibly TRBD1 (6 bases). CDR1 is MNHEY and CDR2 is SMNVEV in the germline V gene (reference sequence). V lost 3 bases and J lost 0, with 11 bases in between. This CDR3 is built from 15 residues. Written as DNA, the CDR3 is TGTGCCAGCAGTTTGGGGGGGCCCATGAACACTGAAGCTTTCTTT. The encoded protein is CASSLGGPMNTEAFF.

Many counts were recorded for this clonotype. The V and J genes are TRBV12-3 or TRBV12-4 and TRBJ2-5, with D perhaps TRBD1 (6 bases). CDR3 size: 15 residues. Trimming took off 5 bases at V and 4 bases at J, with 17 bases between the two ends. The CDR3 reads CASSLTGSEGETQYF. CDR3 nucleotide sequence: TGTGCCAGCAGTCTGACAGGTTCTGAAGGAGAGACCCAGTACTTC.

This rearrangement joins TRBV27 to TRBJ2-1; D may be TRBD2 (5 bases). CDR1 and CDR2 (germline): MNHEY, SMNVEV (reference sequence). The CDR3 length is 15 residues. Trimming took 6 bases from V and 0 from J, leaving 12 bases between them. DNA for the CDR3: TGTGCCAGCAGCTTAATGGGGAGCTCCTACAATGAGCAGTTCTTC. It yields the protein CASSLMGSSYNEQFF.

Only a few counts were recorded for this clonotype. V is TRBV7-8 and J is TRBJ2-7; 9 bases are a match to TRBD1. Germline V CDR1 and CDR2: SGHVS, FQNEAQ. V lost 0 bases, J lost 5 bases, and 5 bases stayed unmatched. The CDR3 contains 15 residues. The CDR3 sequence: CASSLAGQGVDEQYF. Written as DNA, the CDR3 is TGTGCCAGCAGCTTAGCGGGACAGGGAGTGGACGAGCAGTACTTC.

This clonotype was seen repeatedly, ten times or more. The CDR3 DNA reads TGTGCCAGCAGCCAAGGGGCGGGCACGGAGACCCAGTACTTC. Translating it yields CASSQGAGTETQYF. The chain employs TRBV4-2 and TRBJ2-5; TRBD2 is a possible D gene (5 bases). Germline V gene lookup returns CDR1 LGHNA and CDR2 YNFKEQ. V was clipped by 1 base and J by 5 bases, with 11 bases between them. CDR3 size: 14 residues.

This clonotype was detected many times. This chain connects TRBV20-1 to TRBJ1-1; a weak D match, TRBD1 (5 bases). Trimming took 5 bases from V and 5 from J, leaving 18 bases between them. The CDR3 covers 14 residues. In germline, CDR1 is DFQATT, CDR2 SNEGSKA (reference sequence). This chain's CDR3 is CSADLLRQGTEAFF. Here the CDR3 DNA reads TGCAGTGCTGACCTTTTGAGGCAGGGAACTGAAGCTTTCTTT.

This clonotype has ten or more counts. The gene calls are TRBV13 and TRBJ2-7; 10 nucleotides line up with TRBD2. CDR3 length: 13 residues. J lost 7 bases, V lost 0 bases, and 0 bases had no gene match. The germline V gene has CDR1 PRHDT and CDR2 FYEKMQ (reference sequence). CDR3 residues: CASSLGGLAEQYV. In nucleotides, the CDR3 is TGTGCCAGCAGCTTAGGGGGACTAGCGGAGCAGTACGTC.

This clonotype was detected ten times or more. The rearrangement joins TRBV24-1 to TRBJ2-7, with D unresolved. The CDR3 has 15 residues. The V gene's germline CDR1 is KGHDR and CDR2 SFDVKD. V lost 2 bases and J 4 bases, leaving 14 bases between the germline ends. The CDR3 sequence: CATSDSPRAPYEQYV. In nucleotides, the CDR3 is TGTGCCACCAGTGATTCCCCCCGGGCGCCTTACGAGCAGTACGTC.

This clonotype occurred a few times. A much larger clone differs from this one at a single base, so this may be a read error. The rearrangement joins TRBV2 to TRBJ2-6; D remains unclear. V was clipped by 6 bases and J by 0 bases, with 3 bases between them. There are 13 residues in the CDR3. Germline-derived CDR1 and CDR2 are SNHLY and FYNNEI. This chain's CDR3 is CASRRSGANVLTF. The CDR3 nucleotides read TGTGCCAGCAGGCGCTCTGGGGCCAACGTCCTGACTTTC.

This clonotype was seen a handful of times. The chain couples TRBV28 to TRBJ1-3, with a possible D match to TRBD1 (5 bases). The V gene lost 7 bases and the J gene lost 3 bases, with 13 bases spanning the gap. The CDR3 totals 14 residues. Germline values: CDR1 MDHEN, CDR2 SYDVKM. CDR3 sequence (DNA): TGTGCCAGCATGGGACTTAGGATTGGAAACACCATATATTTT. This sequence encodes CASMGLRIGNTIYF.

Details on this clonotype: With only one base between it and a far larger clone, this is likely a read error. The conserved phenylalanine or tryptophan normally closing the CDR3 is absent here, so this likely arose from a read error. This chain joins TRBV7-2 and TRBJ2-7; 12 bases agree with TRBD2. Losses at the gene ends were 7 bases for V and 6 bases for J; bases not matched to a gene: 7. CDR3 length: 14 residues. Germline values: CDR1 SGHTA, CDR2 FQGNSA. The chain's CDR3 is CASNELAGGPEQYL. In DNA, the CDR3 is TGTGCCAGCAATGAGCTAGCGGGAGGGCCCGAGCAGTACCTC.

The chain couples TRBV6-2 or TRBV6-3 to TRBJ2-7, with 10 positions matching TRBD1. The ends lost 9 bases at V and 0 bases at J; junction bases unmatched: 5. This CDR3 is built from 14 residues. CDR1 and CDR2 from the germline V gene are MNHEY and SVGEGT. The CDR3 reads CASATGGISYEQYF. Written as DNA, the CDR3 is TGTGCCAGTGCGACAGGGGGCATCTCCTACGAGCAGTACTTC.

The chain carries TRBV4-2 and TRBJ2-5, with 7 bases lining up with TRBD2. Trimming at V came to 0 bases and at J to 3 bases, leaving 10 bases not matched to a gene. The CDR3 sequence is 17 residues long. Looked up from germline, CDR1 is LGHNA and CDR2 is YNFKEQ. CDR3 DNA sequence: TGTGCCAGCAGCCAAGATGCGGGAGAGCGGGACGAAGAGACCCAGTACTTC. Its protein is CASSQDAGERDEETQYF.